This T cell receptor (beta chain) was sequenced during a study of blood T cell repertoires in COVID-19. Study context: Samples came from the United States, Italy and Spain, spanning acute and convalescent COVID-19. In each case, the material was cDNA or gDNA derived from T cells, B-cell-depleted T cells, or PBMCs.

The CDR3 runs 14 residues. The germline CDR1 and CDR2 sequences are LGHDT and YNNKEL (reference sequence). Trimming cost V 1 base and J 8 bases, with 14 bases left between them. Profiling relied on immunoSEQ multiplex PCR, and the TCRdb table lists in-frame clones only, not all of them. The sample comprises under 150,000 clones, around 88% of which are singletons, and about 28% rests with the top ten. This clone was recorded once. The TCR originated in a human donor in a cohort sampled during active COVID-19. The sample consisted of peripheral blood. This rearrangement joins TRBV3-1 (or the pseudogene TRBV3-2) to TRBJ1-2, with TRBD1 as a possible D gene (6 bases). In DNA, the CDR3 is TGTGCCAGCAGCCAAGGTCCAGGGGCTGGGGGCTACACCTTC. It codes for CASSQGPGAGGYTF.